One and the same sample provided the 5 T cell receptor beta chains below, sequenced in a study of blood T cell repertoires in COVID-19. Assay used: immunoSEQ multiplex PCR; TCRdb lists only in-frame clones, some missing. The table lists 40,000 to 60,000 clones, around 82% of them singletons, with 14% in the top ten. The sequencing sample was made of peripheral blood. The receptors derive from a human donor in a cohort sampled during active COVID-19.

The chain combines TRBV28 with TRBJ1-1; D uncertain. The CDR3 covers 12 residues. V lost 2 bases to trimming and J lost 7 bases, with 8 bases between them. The germline V gene has CDR1 MDHEN and CDR2 SYDVKM. CDR3 sequence: CASSLGHSEAFF. In DNA, the CDR3 is TGTGCCAGCAGTTTAGGTCACAGTGAAGCTTTCTTT.

By share, this clone counts as medium-sized. The chain joins TRBV20-1 to TRBJ2-7; 8 bases are shared with TRBD2. V was clipped by 3 bases and J by 0 bases; unmatched bases: 13. The CDR3 has 17 residues. CDR1 and CDR2 (germline): DFQATT, SNEGSKA (reference sequence). Here the CDR3 DNA reads TGCAGTGCTAGTGGTTGGACTAGCCGCCCCATCTCCTACGAGCAGTACTTC. Protein sequence: CSASGWTSRPISYEQYF.

The chain recombines TRBV14 with TRBJ2-5; 14 bases are a match to TRBD2. The CDR3 extends over 17 amino acids. Germline V gene data show CDR1 as SGHDN and CDR2 as FVKESK. V was clipped by 1 base and J by 4 bases; unmatched bases: 5. The CDR3 coding sequence is TGTGCCAGCAGCCAAGGACTTGGACTAGCGGGAGGAGAGACCCAGTACTTC. It specifies CASSQGLGLAGGETQYF.

This chain links TRBV28 with TRBJ2-7; maybe TRBD1 (6 bases). Trimming stripped 2 bases from V and 6 bases from J, with 11 bases between. CDR1 MDHEN and CDR2 SYDVKM come from the germline V gene. This CDR3 spans 13 amino acids. The CDR3 DNA reads as TGTGCCAGCAGTTTACTGGACAGCGCCGAGCAGTACTTC. It encodes CASSLLDSAEQYF.

The chain employs TRBV5-5 and TRBJ1-6; no clear D. The CDR3 spans 12 residues. V lost 4 bases to trimming and J lost 6 bases, with 5 bases between them. Germline V lookup: CDR1 SGHKS, CDR2 YYEKEE (reference sequence). The CDR3: CASSTINSPLHF. The DNA for the CDR3 is TGTGCCAGCAGCACAATTAATTCACCCCTCCACTTT.